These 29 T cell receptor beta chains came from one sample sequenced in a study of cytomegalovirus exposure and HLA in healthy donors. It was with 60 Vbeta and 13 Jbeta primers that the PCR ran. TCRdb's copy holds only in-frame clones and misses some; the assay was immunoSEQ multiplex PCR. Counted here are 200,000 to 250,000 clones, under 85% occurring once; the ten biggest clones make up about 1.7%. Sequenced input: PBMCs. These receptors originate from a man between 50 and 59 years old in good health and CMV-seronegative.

The CDR3 here is CASSPTSSYEQYF. As DNA, the CDR3 is TGCGCCAGCAGCCCGACTAGCTCCTACGAGCAGTACTTC. The V gene is TRBV4-1, the J gene TRBJ2-7; tentative D call: TRBD2 (6 bases). V lost 4 bases to trimming and J lost 0 bases, with 7 bases between them. The length of the CDR3 is 13 residues. Germline CDR1 is MGHRA and CDR2 is YSYEKL.

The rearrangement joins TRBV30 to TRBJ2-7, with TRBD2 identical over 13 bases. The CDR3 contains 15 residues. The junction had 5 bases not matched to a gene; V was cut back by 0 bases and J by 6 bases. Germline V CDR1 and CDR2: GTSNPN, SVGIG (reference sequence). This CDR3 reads CAWSVRLAGGSEQYF. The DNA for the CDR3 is TGTGCCTGGAGTGTACGACTAGCGGGAGGTAGCGAGCAGTACTTC.

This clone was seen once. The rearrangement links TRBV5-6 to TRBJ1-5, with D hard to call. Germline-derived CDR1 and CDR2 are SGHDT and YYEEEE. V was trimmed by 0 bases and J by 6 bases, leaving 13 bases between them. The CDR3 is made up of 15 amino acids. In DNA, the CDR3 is TGTGCCAGCAGCTTGGGTCAGGTTGGTGGTCAGCCCCAGCATTTT. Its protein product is CASSLGQVGGQPQHF. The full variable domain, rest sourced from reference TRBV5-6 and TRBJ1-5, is DAGVTQSPTHLIKTRGQQVTLRCSPKSGHDTVSWYQQALGQGPQFIFQYYEEEERQRGNFPDRFSGHQFPNYSSELNVNALLLGDSALYLCASSLGQVGGQPQHFGDGTRLSIL.

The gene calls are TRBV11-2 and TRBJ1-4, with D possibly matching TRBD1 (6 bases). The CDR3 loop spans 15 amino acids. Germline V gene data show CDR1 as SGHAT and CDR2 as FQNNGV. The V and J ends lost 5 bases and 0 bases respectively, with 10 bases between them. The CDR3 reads CASSHGQSTNEKLFF. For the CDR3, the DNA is TGTGCCAGCAGCCACGGACAGTCAACTAATGAAAAACTGTTTTTT.

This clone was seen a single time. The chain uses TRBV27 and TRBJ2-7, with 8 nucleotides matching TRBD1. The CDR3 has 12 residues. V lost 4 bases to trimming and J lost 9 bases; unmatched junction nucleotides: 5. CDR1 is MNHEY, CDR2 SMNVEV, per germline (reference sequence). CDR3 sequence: CASSSQGAGQYF. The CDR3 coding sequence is TGTGCCAGCAGTTCCCAGGGGGCAGGGCAGTACTTC.

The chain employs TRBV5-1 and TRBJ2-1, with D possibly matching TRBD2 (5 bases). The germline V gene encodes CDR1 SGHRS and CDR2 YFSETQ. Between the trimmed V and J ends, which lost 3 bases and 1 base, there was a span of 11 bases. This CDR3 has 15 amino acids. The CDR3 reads CASSYGDRSYNEQFF. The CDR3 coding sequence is TGCGCCAGCAGCTACGGGGATAGGTCCTACAATGAGCAGTTCTTC.

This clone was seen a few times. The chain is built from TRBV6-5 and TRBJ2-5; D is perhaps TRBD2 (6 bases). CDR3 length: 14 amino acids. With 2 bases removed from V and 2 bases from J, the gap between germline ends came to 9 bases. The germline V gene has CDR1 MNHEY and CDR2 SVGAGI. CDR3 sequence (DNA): TGTGCCAGCAGTTACGGAGGGATTCAAGAGACCCAGTACTTC. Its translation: CASSYGGIQETQYF.

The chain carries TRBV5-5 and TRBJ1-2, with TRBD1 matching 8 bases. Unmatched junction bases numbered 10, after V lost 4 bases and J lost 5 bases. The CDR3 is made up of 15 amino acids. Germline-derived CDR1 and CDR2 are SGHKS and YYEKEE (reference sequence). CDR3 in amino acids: CASSPGTGIRYGYTF. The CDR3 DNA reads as TGTGCCAGCAGCCCAGGGACAGGAATTCGGTATGGCTACACCTTC.

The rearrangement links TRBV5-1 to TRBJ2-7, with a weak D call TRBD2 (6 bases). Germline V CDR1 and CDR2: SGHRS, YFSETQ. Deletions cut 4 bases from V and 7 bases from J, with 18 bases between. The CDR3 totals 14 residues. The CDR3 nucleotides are TGCGCCAGCAGCCCCACCGGGGGAACGCAAGAGCAGTACTTC. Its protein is CASSPTGGTQEQYF.

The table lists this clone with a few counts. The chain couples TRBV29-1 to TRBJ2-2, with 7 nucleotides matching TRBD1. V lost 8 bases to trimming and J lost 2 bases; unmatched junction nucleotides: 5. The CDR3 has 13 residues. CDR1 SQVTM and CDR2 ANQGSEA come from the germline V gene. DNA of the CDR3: TGCAGCTTAGGGGGCTCTAACACCGGGGAGCTGTTTTTT. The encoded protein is CSLGGSNTGELFF.

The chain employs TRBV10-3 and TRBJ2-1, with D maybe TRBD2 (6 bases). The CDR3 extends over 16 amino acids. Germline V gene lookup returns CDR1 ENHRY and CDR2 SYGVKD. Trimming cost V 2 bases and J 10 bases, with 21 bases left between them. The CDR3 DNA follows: TGTGCCATCAGTGAGCGGAATCCGGGAGAACACCGCGAGCAGTTCTTC. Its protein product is CAISERNPGEHREQFF.

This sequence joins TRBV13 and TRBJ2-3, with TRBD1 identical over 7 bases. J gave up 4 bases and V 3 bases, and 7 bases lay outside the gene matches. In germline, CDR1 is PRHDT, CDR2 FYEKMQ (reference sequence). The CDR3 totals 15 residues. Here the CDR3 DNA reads TGTGCCAGCAGCTTCCGACAGGGCCCCGCAGATACGCAGTATTTT. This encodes CASSFRQGPADTQYF.

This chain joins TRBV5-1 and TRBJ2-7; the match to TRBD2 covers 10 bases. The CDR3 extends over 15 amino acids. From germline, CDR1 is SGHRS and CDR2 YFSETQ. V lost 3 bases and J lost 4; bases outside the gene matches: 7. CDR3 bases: TGCGCCAGCAGCTCTTTAACTAGCGGGACTTACGAGCAGTACTTC. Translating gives CASSSLTSGTYEQYF.

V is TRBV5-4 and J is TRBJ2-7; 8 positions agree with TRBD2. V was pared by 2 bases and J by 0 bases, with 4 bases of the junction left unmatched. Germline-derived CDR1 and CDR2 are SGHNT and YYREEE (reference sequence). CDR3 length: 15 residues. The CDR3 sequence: CASSLTSGDSYEQYF. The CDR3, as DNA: TGTGCCAGCAGCTTAACTAGCGGAGACTCCTACGAGCAGTACTTC.

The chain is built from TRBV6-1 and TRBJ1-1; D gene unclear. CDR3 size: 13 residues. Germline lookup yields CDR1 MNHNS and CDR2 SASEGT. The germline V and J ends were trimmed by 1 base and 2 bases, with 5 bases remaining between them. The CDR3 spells CASSEVRNTEAFF. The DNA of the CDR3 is TGTGCCAGCAGTGAAGTCAGAAACACTGAAGCTTTCTTT.

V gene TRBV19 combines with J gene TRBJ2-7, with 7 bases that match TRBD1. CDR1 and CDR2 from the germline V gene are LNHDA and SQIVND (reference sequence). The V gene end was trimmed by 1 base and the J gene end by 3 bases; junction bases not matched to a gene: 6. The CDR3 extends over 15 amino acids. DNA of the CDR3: TGTGCCAGTAGTATAGCCTCGGGACAGTTCTACGAGCAGTACTTC. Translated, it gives CASSIASGQFYEQYF.

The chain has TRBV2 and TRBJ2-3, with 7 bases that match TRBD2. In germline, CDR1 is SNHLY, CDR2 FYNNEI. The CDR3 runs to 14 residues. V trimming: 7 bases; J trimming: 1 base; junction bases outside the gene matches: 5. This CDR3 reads CASTSGRGTDTQYF. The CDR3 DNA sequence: TGTGCCAGCACTAGCGGACGAGGCACAGATACGCAGTATTTT.

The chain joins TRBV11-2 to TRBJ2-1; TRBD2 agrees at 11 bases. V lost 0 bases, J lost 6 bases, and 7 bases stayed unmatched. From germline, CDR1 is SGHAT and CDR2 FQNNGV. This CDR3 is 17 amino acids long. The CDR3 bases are TGTGCCAGCAGCTTAGAGCTACTAGCGGGAGTGGGCAATGAGCAGTTCTTC. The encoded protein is CASSLELLAGVGNEQFF.

CDR3: CASSQGGLAGDGRNEQFF. CDR3 sequence (DNA): TGCGCCAGCAGCCAAGGGGGGCTAGCGGGAGATGGGAGGAATGAGCAGTTCTTC. The chain carries TRBV4-1 and TRBJ2-1, with 10 positions matching TRBD2. Germline CDR1 is MGHRA and CDR2 is YSYEKL. The CDR3 loop spans 18 amino acids. Trimming at V came to 1 base and at J to 7 bases, leaving 13 bases not matched to a gene.

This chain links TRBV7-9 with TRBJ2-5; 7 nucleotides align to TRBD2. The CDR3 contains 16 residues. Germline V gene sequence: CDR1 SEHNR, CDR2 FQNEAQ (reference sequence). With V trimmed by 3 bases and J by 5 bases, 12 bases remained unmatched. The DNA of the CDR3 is TGTGCCAGCAGCTTGGGGGGGTACCAAGCGCGGGAGACCCAGTACTTC. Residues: CASSLGGYQARETQYF.

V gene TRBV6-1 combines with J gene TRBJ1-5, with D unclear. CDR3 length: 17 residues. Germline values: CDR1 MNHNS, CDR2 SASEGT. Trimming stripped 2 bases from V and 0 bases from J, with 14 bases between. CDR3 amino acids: CASSEKVGRASNQPQHF. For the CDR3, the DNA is TGTGCCAGCAGTGAAAAAGTTGGGAGGGCTAGCAATCAGCCCCAGCATTTT.

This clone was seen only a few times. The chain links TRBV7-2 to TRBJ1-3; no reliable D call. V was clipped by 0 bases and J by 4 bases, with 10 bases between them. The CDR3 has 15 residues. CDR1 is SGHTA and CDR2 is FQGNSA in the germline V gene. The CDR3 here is CASSLARGGGNTIYF. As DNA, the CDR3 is TGTGCCAGCAGCTTAGCGCGGGGAGGGGGAAACACCATATATTTT.

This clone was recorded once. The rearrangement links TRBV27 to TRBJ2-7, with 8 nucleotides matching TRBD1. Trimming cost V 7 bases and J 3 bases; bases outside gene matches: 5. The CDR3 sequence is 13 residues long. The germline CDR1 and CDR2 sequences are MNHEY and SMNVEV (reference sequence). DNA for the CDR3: TGTGCCAGCACGCGGACAGGGAGCTACGAGCAGTACTTC. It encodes CASTRTGSYEQYF.

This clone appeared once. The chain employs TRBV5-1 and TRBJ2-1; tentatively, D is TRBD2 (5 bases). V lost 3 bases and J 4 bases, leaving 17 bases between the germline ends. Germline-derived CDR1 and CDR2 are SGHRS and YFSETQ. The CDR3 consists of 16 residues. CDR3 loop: CASSSYRDLLYNEQFF. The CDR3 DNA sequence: TGCGCCAGCAGCTCGTACCGGGATTTGCTATACAATGAGCAGTTCTTC.

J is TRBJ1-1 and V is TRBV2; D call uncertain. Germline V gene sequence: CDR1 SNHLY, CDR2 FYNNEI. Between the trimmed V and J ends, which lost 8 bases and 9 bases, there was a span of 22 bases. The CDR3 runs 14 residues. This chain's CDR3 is CASATEGSGSKAFF. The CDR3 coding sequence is TGTGCCAGCGCTACAGAAGGGAGCGGCTCTAAAGCTTTCTTT.

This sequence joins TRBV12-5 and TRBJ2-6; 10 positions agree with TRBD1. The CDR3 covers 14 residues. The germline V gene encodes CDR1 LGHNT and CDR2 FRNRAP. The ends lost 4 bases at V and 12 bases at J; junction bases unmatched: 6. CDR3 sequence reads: CASGSGQGGGVLTF. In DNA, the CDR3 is TGTGCTAGTGGTTCCGGACAGGGGGGGGGCGTCCTGACTTTC.

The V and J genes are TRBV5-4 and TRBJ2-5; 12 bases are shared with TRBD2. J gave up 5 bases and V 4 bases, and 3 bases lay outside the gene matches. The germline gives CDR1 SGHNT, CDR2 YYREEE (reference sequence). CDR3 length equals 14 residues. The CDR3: CASSPSGRAETQYF. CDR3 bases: TGTGCCAGCAGCCCTAGCGGGAGGGCCGAGACCCAGTACTTC.

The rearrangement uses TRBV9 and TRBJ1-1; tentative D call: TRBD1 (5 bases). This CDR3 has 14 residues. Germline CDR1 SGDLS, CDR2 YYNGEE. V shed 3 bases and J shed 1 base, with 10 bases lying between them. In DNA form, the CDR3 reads TGTGCCAGCAGCGGAGGACATCCGAACACTGAAGCTTTCTTT. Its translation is CASSGGHPNTEAFF.

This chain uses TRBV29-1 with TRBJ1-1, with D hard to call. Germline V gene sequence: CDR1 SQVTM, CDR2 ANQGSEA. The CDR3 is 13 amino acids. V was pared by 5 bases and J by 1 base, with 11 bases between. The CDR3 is CSVWSLTNTEAFF. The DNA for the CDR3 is TGCAGCGTTTGGTCACTTACGAACACTGAAGCTTTCTTT.